Following are 11 T cell receptor beta chains from one sample sequenced in a study of T-cell reconstitution after alpha-beta-depleted transplantation in children. Unique molecular identifiers featured in how the TCRbeta library was prepared. TCRdb re-called the PCR reads with MiXCR, one entry per CDR3 protein. The top ten clones hold 2% to 3% of a sample with approximately 340,000 distinct CDR3 sequences, 9% to 12% of them seen once. The specimen comprised PBMCs from the stem cell graft donor, sampled from the stem cell graft. The source is a human donor who donated a stem cell graft to a child with acute lymphoblastic leukemia.

This clonotype turned up a few times. The chain links TRBV28 to TRBJ2-5; tentative D call: TRBD1 (6 bases). The CDR3 length is 19 residues. V was trimmed by 5 bases and J by 4 bases, leaving 29 bases between them. The V gene's germline CDR1 is MDHEN and CDR2 SYDVKM. The CDR3 coding sequence is TGTGCCAGCAGTCCCTCATCGCTGACAGGCTGGGAGAAAGGAGAGACCCAGTACTTC. It yields the protein CASSPSSLTGWEKGETQYF. Variable domain in full (rest from reference TRBV28 and TRBJ2-5): DVKVTQSSRYLVKRTGEKVFLECVQDMDHENMFWYRQDPGLGLRLIYFSYDVKMKEKGDIPEGYSVSREKKERFSLILESASTNQTSMYLCASSPSSLTGWEKGETQYFGPGTRLLVL.

This clonotype was detected ten times or more. The CDR3 bases are TGTGCCAGCAGCTTACGCGGTTATACGCAGTATTTT. Its translation is CASSLRGYTQYF. V gene TRBV7-9 combines with J gene TRBJ2-3, with D uncertain. This CDR3 is built from 12 residues. The V and J ends lost 2 bases and 7 bases respectively, with 7 bases between them. Germline-derived CDR1 and CDR2 are SEHNR and FQNEAQ (reference sequence).

This clonotype came up many times. V gene TRBV20-1 combines with J gene TRBJ1-6, with TRBD1 matching over 7 bases. Germline V gene lookup returns CDR1 DFQATT and CDR2 SNEGSKA (reference sequence). This CDR3 contains 15 residues. The V gene end was trimmed by 6 bases and the J gene end by 3 bases; junction bases not matched to a gene: 8. CDR3 in amino acids: CSAREGAGYNSPLHF. Here the CDR3 DNA reads TGCAGTGCGCGCGAGGGGGCGGGCTATAATTCACCCCTCCACTTT.

This clonotype was seen a few times. The DNA for the CDR3 is TGTGCCAGCGACCCGGGACTAGCGGACTACAATGAGCAGTTCTTC. Its protein product is CASDPGLADYNEQFF. V gene TRBV7-3 combines with J gene TRBJ2-1; 11 positions match TRBD2. The CDR3 totals 15 residues. Germline V gene lookup returns CDR1 SGHTA and CDR2 FQGTGA. V was clipped by 8 bases and J by 3 bases; unmatched bases: 6.

The chain joins TRBV5-1 to TRBJ2-7; D possibly uses TRBD1 or TRBD2 (6 bases each). The V gene's germline CDR1 is SGHRS and CDR2 YFSETQ. The V gene lost 3 bases and the J gene lost 6 bases, with 16 bases spanning the gap. The CDR3 contains 14 residues. In DNA form, the CDR3 reads TGCGCCAGCAGCTCCGTTGGACGGGGGCGCGAGCAGTACTTC. Protein product: CASSSVGRGREQYF.

This clonotype was picked up a small number of times. The gene calls are TRBV18 and TRBJ2-4, with D maybe TRBD1 (5 bases). Trimming shortened V by 2 bases and J by 7 bases, and 24 bases separated the two germline ends. The CDR3 spans 18 residues. Looked up from germline, CDR1 is KGHSH and CDR2 is LQKENI. CDR3 sequence: CASSPLLSGQTVGNIQYF. CDR3 bases: TGTGCCAGCTCACCATTACTTTCCGGACAAACGGTGGGGAACATTCAGTACTTC.

This clonotype occurred many times. The V and J genes are TRBV20-1 and TRBJ2-7; 7 bases are shared with TRBD1. CDR3 length: 14 amino acids. Losses at the gene ends were 1 base for V and 0 bases for J; bases not matched to a gene: 3. Germline lookup yields CDR1 DFQATT and CDR2 SNEGSKA (reference sequence). The CDR3 DNA follows: TGCAGTGCTAGAGTTGGGACAGTCTCCTACGAGCAGTACTTC. Its translation is CSARVGTVSYEQYF.

This clonotype has a count of ten or more. This chain joins TRBV12-3 or TRBV12-4 and TRBJ2-5, with 8 bases lining up with TRBD2. CDR3 size: 15 residues. Trimming cost V 5 bases and J 5 bases; bases outside gene matches: 10. This chain's CDR3 is CASSRKRETKETQYF. The CDR3 DNA follows: TGTGCCAGCAGTAGAAAGCGGGAGACCAAGGAGACCCAGTACTTC.

J is TRBJ1-5 and V is TRBV27; D is perhaps TRBD1 (6 bases). Trimming took off 8 bases at V and 4 bases at J, with 15 bases between the two ends. Germline values: CDR1 MNHEY, CDR2 SMNVEV (reference sequence). The CDR3 is made up of 14 amino acids. CDR3 amino acids: CASGLRGSNQPQHF. DNA of the CDR3: TGTGCCAGCGGGCTCAGGGGATCGAATCAGCCCCAGCATTTT.

The chain is built from TRBV4-1 and TRBJ2-2; D unresolved. The germline gives CDR1 MGHRA, CDR2 YSYEKL. The CDR3 runs to 15 residues. V dropped 1 base and J dropped 2 bases, with 8 bases sitting between them. The CDR3 region has the DNA TGCGCCAGCAGCCAAGGCGTCTTCAACACCGGGGAGCTGTTTTTT. It yields the protein CASSQGVFNTGELFF.

As DNA, the CDR3 is TGTGCCAGCAGTTTCACCCTAGCGGGAGTGAACGAGCAGTACTTC. This translates into CASSFTLAGVNEQYF. The genes are TRBV6-5 and TRBJ2-7, with 10 bases aligning to TRBD2. From germline, CDR1 is MNHEY and CDR2 SVGAGI. This CDR3 comprises 15 residues. V lost 4 bases and J lost 5; bases outside the gene matches: 8.